This T cell receptor (beta chain) is drawn from a study of CD8 T cells in Susac syndrome. RNA totalling roughly 0.45 to 1 ug underwent reverse transcription with random hexamers. Amplification of TCR beta CDR3 used immunoSEQ multiplex PCR across 54 Vbeta and 13 Jbeta. From the immunoSEQ multiplex PCR reads, TCRdb called clonotypes with MiXCR, one entry per CDR3 protein. The sample consists of hundreds of thousands of distinct CDR3 sequences, roughly 84% of them appearing once. This TCR came from a human donor with multiple sclerosis. Input material: CD8+ T cells from PBMCs.

CDR3 residues: CATSEGTGMYQPQHF. In DNA, the CDR3 is TGTGCCACCAGTGAGGGGACAGGGATGTATCAGCCCCAGCATTTT. V usage is TRBV24-1 and J usage is TRBJ1-5, with 9 bases matching TRBD1. The V gene end was trimmed by 4 bases and the J gene end by 5 bases; junction bases not matched to a gene: 5. The CDR3 is made up of 15 amino acids. Germline V lookup: CDR1 KGHDR, CDR2 SFDVKD.